The clone carrying this T cell receptor (beta chain) was detected a few times. V dropped 10 bases and J dropped 9 bases, with 22 bases sitting between them. This CDR3 spans 14 amino acids. CDR1 and CDR2 (germline): MNHEY, SMNVEV (reference sequence). This record comes from a study of T-cell reconstitution after alpha-beta-depleted transplantation in children. The library targeted TCRbeta and was prepared with unique molecular identifiers. TCRdb itself ran the PCR reads through MiXCR, one entry per CDR3 protein. Of about 400,000 distinct CDR3 sequences listed, over 20% are singletons. The sequenced sample was PBMCs from the stem cell graft donor, obtained from the stem cell graft. This clonotype originated in a human donor who donated a stem cell graft to a child with acute myeloid leukemia. The rearrangement uses TRBV27 and TRBJ2-1, with D unclear. In nucleotides, the CDR3 is TGTGCCACCTCTCCTCGGGTGTGGGATTCTGAGCAGTTCTTC. Protein sequence: CATSPRVWDSEQFF.